This T cell receptor (beta chain) derives from a study of cytomegalovirus exposure and HLA in healthy donors. General observations from the study: A few of the chains that were CMV-associated were confirmed in vitro to be specific for CMV antigens.

Clones were read by immunoSEQ multiplex PCR, and TCRdb kept only the in-frame ones, dropping some. Here the sample spans 220,000 or so clones, 87% being singletons. The donors were in the roughly 110-subject validation cohort, distinct from the approximately 730-subject first cohort. Comments on this clone: Its antigen is currently unknown.

V was clipped by 10 bases and J by 8 bases; unmatched bases: 11. This CDR3 region has 14 residues. The V gene's germline CDR1 is MNHEY and CDR2 SMNVEV (reference sequence). Sample: PBMCs. This chain links TRBV27 with TRBJ2-1, with 10 bases lining up with TRBD1. The receptor was derived from a woman younger than 30 in good health and CMV-seropositive. DNA of the CDR3: TGTGCCACCAAAAGACGACAGGGGGCCGATGAGCAGTTCTTC. Translated: CATKRRQGADEQFF.